The 9 T cell receptor beta chains below all came from one sample that was sequenced in a study of T cells in localized non-small cell lung cancer. TCRdb's table, derived via immunoSEQ multiplex PCR, lists solely in-frame clones and lacks some. Here the sample spans fewer than 25,000 clones, more than 75% being singletons. Here the sequenced sample was peripheral blood, taken before any cancer treatment. These receptors all come from a male donor aged 60 or older with stage II squamous cell lung carcinoma.

The chain carries TRBV7-8 and TRBJ1-4; D is uncertain. The CDR3 runs 15 residues. Germline CDR1 is SGHVS and CDR2 is FQNEAQ. Between the trimmed V and J ends, which lost 0 bases and 3 bases, there was a span of 8 bases. The CDR3 DNA is TGTGCCAGCAGCTTAGCAGGGATCCCTAATGAAAAACTGTTTTTT. Translated: CASSLAGIPNEKLFF.

The chain uses TRBV18 and TRBJ2-7, with D perhaps given as TRBD1 or TRBD2 (5 bases each). Germline V gene data show CDR1 as KGHSH and CDR2 as LQKENI. V lost 6 bases, J lost 0 bases, and 12 bases lay in between. The CDR3 has 14 residues. CDR3 coding DNA: TGTGCCAGCTCTCCAGGGAGTAGCTCCTACGAGCAGTACTTC. Residues: CASSPGSSSYEQYF.

This chain links TRBV30 with TRBJ1-2; 8 positions match TRBD1. This CDR3 comprises 13 residues. CDR1 is GTSNPN, CDR2 SVGIG, per germline (reference sequence). V lost 2 bases, J lost 3 bases, and 2 bases stayed unmatched. The CDR3 protein is CAWSPTGDYGYTF. Here the CDR3 DNA reads TGTGCCTGGAGTCCGACAGGGGACTATGGCTACACCTTC. Full variable domain (rest looked up from reference TRBV30 and TRBJ1-2): SQTIHQWPATLVQPVGSPLSLECTVEGTSNPNLYWYRQAAGRGLQLLFYSVGIGQISSEVPQNLSASRPQDRQFILSSKKLLLSDSGFYLCAWSPTGDYGYTFGSGTRLTVV.

The CDR3 DNA follows: TGTGCCAGCAGCCAAGATCGCGGACTCCGCACAGATACGCAGTATTTT. The encoded protein is CASSQDRGLRTDTQYF. The chain combines TRBV14 with TRBJ2-3; D perhaps matches TRBD2 (5 bases). The V gene's germline CDR1 is SGHDN and CDR2 FVKESK. V lost 0 bases, J lost 1 base, and 11 bases lay in between. The CDR3 extends over 16 amino acids.

This chain joins TRBV19 and TRBJ2-6; D gene uncertain. This CDR3 region has 14 residues. Trimming took 2 bases from V and 2 from J, leaving 4 bases between them. Germline V gives CDR1 LNHDA, CDR2 SQIVND (reference sequence). The CDR3: CASSIKAGANVLTF. CDR3 DNA sequence: TGTGCCAGTAGTATAAAGGCTGGGGCCAACGTCCTGACTTTC.

The rearrangement uses TRBV11-1 and TRBJ2-1, with TRBD2 matching 15 bases. V dropped 5 bases and J dropped 4; count of bases not matched to a gene: 9. Per the germline V gene, CDR1 is SGHAT and CDR2 is FQDESV (reference sequence). The CDR3 contains 18 residues. DNA for the CDR3: TGTGCCAGCAGCCAAGGACTAGCGGGAGGGCCGGTATACAATGAGCAGTTCTTC. Its protein is CASSQGLAGGPVYNEQFF.

The chain joins TRBV9 to TRBJ2-1, with D maybe TRBD2 (6 bases). This CDR3 region has 15 residues. Germline V gene lookup returns CDR1 SGDLS and CDR2 YYNGEE. V lost 0 bases to trimming and J lost 2 bases, with 9 bases between them. DNA for the CDR3: TGTGCCAGCAGCGTAGGTGCGGGGACCTACAATGAGCAGTTCTTC. This codes for CASSVGAGTYNEQFF.

This clone was counted a few times. The chain combines TRBV6-1 with TRBJ2-1; TRBD1 aligns across 8 bases. Germline assignment: CDR1 MNHNS and CDR2 SASEGT. V dropped 3 bases and J dropped 7; count of bases not matched to a gene: 11. The CDR3 consists of 16 residues. Here the CDR3 DNA reads TGTGCCAGCAGTGATCGGACAGGGACGTTATTGAATGAGCAGTTCTTC. Translation gives CASSDRTGTLLNEQFF.

This clone was counted a few times. The chain joins TRBV5-6 to TRBJ1-5; 10 positions agree with TRBD1. CDR1 SGHDT and CDR2 YYEEEE come from the germline V gene. Germline trimming cut 1 base from V and 4 bases from J; bases unmatched to any gene: 2. The CDR3 sequence is 15 residues long. CDR3: CASSLRTGGNQPQHF. The CDR3 DNA is TGTGCCAGCAGCTTGAGGACAGGGGGGAATCAGCCCCAGCATTTT.